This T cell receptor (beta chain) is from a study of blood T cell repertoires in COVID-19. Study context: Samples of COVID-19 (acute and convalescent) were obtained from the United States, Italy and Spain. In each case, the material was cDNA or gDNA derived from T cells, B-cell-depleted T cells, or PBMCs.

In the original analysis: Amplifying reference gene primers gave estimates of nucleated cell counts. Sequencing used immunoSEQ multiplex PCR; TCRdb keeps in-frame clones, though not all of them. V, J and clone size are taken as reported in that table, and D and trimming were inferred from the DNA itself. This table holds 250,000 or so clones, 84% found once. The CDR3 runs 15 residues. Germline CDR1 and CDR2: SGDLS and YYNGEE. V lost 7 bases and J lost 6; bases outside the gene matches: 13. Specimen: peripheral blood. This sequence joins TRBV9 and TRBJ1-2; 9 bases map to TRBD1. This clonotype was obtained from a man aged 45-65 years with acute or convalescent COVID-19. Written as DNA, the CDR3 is TGTGCCAGCGCCCCCCCCGGGACAGGGTCCAATGGCTACACCTTC. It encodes CASAPPGTGSNGYTF.